The 10 T cell receptor beta chains below all came from one sample that was sequenced in a study of T cell responses to AZD1222 COVID-19 vaccine. TCRdb's table, derived via immunoSEQ multiplex PCR, lists solely in-frame clones and lacks some. The table lists fewer than 200,000 clones, approximately 90% of them singletons, with approximately 4.3% in the top ten. Here the sequenced sample was peripheral blood, taken 28 days after the second AZD1222 dose. The receptors originated from an adult who received the AZD1222 COVID-19 vaccine.

The chain has TRBV6-6 and TRBJ1-2; TRBD1 agrees at 7 bases. The V segment lost 10 bases and the J segment 8 bases; nucleotides outside the gene matches: 10. The CDR3 has 12 amino acids. The V gene's germline CDR1 is MNHNY and CDR2 SVGAGI (reference sequence). CDR3 coding DNA: TGTGCCACCGGACAGGACCAAGGAGGCTACACCTTC. Encoded protein: CATGQDQGGYTF.

This rearrangement joins TRBV2 to TRBJ1-6, with a possible D match to TRBD1 (5 bases). Germline CDR1 SNHLY, CDR2 FYNNEI. Trimming removed 5 bases at V and 9 bases at J, with 14 bases between. CDR3 length: 14 residues. This CDR3 reads CASSWGSDTSPLHF. CDR3 sequence (DNA): TGTGCCAGCAGTTGGGGCTCGGATACTTCACCCCTCCACTTT.

The chain recombines TRBV7-3 with TRBJ2-7; TRBD2 agrees at 8 bases. V shed 5 bases and J 2 bases; nucleotides not matched to a gene: 2. The length of the CDR3 is 13 residues. Germline CDR1 is SGHTA and CDR2 is FQGTGA. The CDR3: CASSPGGTYEQYF. The DNA of the CDR3 is TGTGCCAGCAGCCCGGGGGGGACCTACGAGCAGTACTTC.

This chain links TRBV9 with TRBJ1-2; TRBD1 matches 7 bases. The germline gives CDR1 SGDLS, CDR2 YYNGEE. The junction had 11 bases not matched to a gene; V was cut back by 4 bases and J by 5 bases. The CDR3 runs 15 residues. CDR3 DNA: TGTGCCAGCAGCCTCAACCCGGGACAGACGTATGGCTACACCTTC. As protein: CASSLNPGQTYGYTF. The whole variable domain, remainder taken from reference TRBV9 and TRBJ1-2, is DSGVTQTPKHLITATGQRVTLRCSPRSGDLSVYWYQQSLDQGLQFLIQYYNGEERAKGNILERFSAQQFPDLHSELNLSSLELGDSALYFCASSLNPGQTYGYTFGSGTRLTVV.

The chain carries TRBV24-1 and TRBJ1-1; 7 bases align to TRBD1. After removal of 7 bases from V and 0 bases from J, the junction contained 10 bases not matched to a gene. Germline V gives CDR1 KGHDR, CDR2 SFDVKD. The CDR3 totals 16 residues. The chain's CDR3 is CATRIGKQGMNTEAFF. The CDR3 DNA is TGTGCCACCAGAATAGGGAAACAGGGGATGAACACTGAAGCTTTCTTT.

Only one count was recorded for this clone. The genes are TRBV5-6 and TRBJ1-1; D is ambiguous. Trimming cost V 5 bases and J 3 bases, with 5 bases left between them. Germline V gene sequence: CDR1 SGHDT, CDR2 YYEEEE. The CDR3 runs to 11 residues. The CDR3 sequence is CASSKYTEAFF. The CDR3 DNA is TGTGCCAGCAGTAAGTACACTGAAGCTTTCTTT.

The chain joins TRBV14 to TRBJ1-2; no definite D call. CDR1 is SGHDN, CDR2 FVKESK, per germline. V was clipped by 3 bases and J by 4 bases, with 12 bases between them. The CDR3 has 14 residues. The CDR3 is CASSHIATVYGYTF. In DNA, the CDR3 is TGTGCCAGCAGCCACATCGCCACGGTCTATGGCTACACCTTC.

For this clone: In the same sample, other DNA sequences code for this CDR3. The chain has TRBV5-1 and TRBJ2-2, with 10 nucleotides matching TRBD1. The germline V gene encodes CDR1 SGHRS and CDR2 YFSETQ. The V segment lost 0 bases and the J segment 5 bases; nucleotides outside the gene matches: 1. The CDR3 consists of 15 residues. The CDR3 DNA follows: TGCGCCAGCAGCTTGGGACAGGGGGCGACCGGGGAGCTGTTTTTT. This gives the protein CASSLGQGATGELFF. The whole variable domain, remainder taken from reference TRBV5-1 and TRBJ2-2, is KAGVTQTPRYLIKTRGQQVTLSCSPISGHRSVSWYQQTPGQGLQFLFEYFSETQRNKGNFPGRFSGRQFSNSRSEMNVSTLELGDSALYLCASSLGQGATGELFFGEGSRLTVL.

The V gene is TRBV29-1, the J gene TRBJ1-5; D unclear. Trimming left V 6 bases short and J 0 bases short, with 12 bases between. The CDR3 has 14 amino acids. Looked up from germline, CDR1 is SQVTM and CDR2 is ANQGSEA. The CDR3 coding sequence is TGCAGCGTGGCGGAGAGGTATAGCAATCAGCCCCAGCATTTT. Residues: CSVAERYSNQPQHF.

The chain recombines TRBV19 with TRBJ1-4; TRBD1 might be the D (6 bases). CDR3 length: 18 residues. Trimming cost V 6 bases and J 3 bases, with 23 bases left between them. Germline-derived CDR1 and CDR2 are LNHDA and SQIVND (reference sequence). The CDR3, as DNA: TGTGCCAGTAGAGACCGGGACACATCGTGGGGGTCTAATGAAAAACTGTTTTTT. Its translation: CASRDRDTSWGSNEKLFF. Drawing the rest from reference TRBV19 and TRBJ1-4, the complete variable domain is DGGITQSPKYLFRKEGQNVTLSCEQNLNHDAMYWYRQDPGQGLRLIYYSQIVNDFQKGDIAEGYSVSREKKESFPLTVTSAQKNPTAFYLCASRDRDTSWGSNEKLFFGSGTQLSVL.